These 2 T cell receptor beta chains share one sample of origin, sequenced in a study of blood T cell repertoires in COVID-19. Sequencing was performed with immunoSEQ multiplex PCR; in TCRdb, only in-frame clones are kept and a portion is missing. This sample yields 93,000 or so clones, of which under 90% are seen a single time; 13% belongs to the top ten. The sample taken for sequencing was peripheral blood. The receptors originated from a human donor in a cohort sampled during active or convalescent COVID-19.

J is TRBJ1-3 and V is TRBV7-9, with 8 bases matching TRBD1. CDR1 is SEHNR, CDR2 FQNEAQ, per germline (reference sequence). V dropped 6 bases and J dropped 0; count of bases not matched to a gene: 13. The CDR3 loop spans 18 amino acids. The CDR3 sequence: CASRADREGRFSGNTIYF. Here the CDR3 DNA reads TGTGCCAGCAGAGCGGACAGGGAGGGGCGCTTCTCTGGAAACACCATATATTTT.

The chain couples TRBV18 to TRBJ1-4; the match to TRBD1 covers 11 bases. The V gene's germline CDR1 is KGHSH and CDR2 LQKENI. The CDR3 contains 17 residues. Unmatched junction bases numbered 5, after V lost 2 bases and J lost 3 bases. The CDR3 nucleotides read TGTGCCAGCTCACCAACCGGACAGGGGGCGTCTAATGAAAAACTGTTTTTT. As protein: CASSPTGQGASNEKLFF.